The 27 T cell receptor beta chains reported below all come from one sample, sequenced in a study of human T cells and chemical hapten exposure. Time point: healthy volunteer bleed at 2 weeks. Unfractionated whole blood yielded total RNA. One entry per CDR3 protein results from TCRdb running MiXCR on the RACE reads. This table holds 130,000 or so distinct CDR3 sequences, approximately 8.3% found once. Sequencing was performed on whole blood. These receptors were collected from a male donor in good health. Some clones in this sample may be carry-over from other donors' samples.

There are a few counts of this clonotype. V and J are TRBV14 and TRBJ2-7, with 8 bases fitting TRBD1. Losses at the gene ends were 1 base for V and 4 bases for J; bases not matched to a gene: 3. The germline V gene has CDR1 SGHDN and CDR2 FVKESK. The CDR3 runs 14 residues. The CDR3 nucleotides read TGTGCCAGCAGCCAAGTCAGGGGGCCGTACGAGCAGTACTTC. It codes for CASSQVRGPYEQYF.

The chain uses TRBV25-1 and TRBJ1-3; D gene ambiguous. The CDR3 has 16 residues. V gave up 3 bases and J gave up 2 bases, with 14 bases separating them. Germline loops: CDR1 MGHDK, CDR2 SYGVNS. CDR3 nucleotide sequence: TGTGCCAGCAGTGACCTCCAGGCTGGAGCTGGAAACACCATATATTTT. Translated: CASSDLQAGAGNTIYF.

This clonotype was recorded a few times. The chain links TRBV3-1 to TRBJ2-1, with 10 positions matching TRBD2. V was pared by 1 base and J by 6 bases, with 9 bases of the junction left unmatched. This CDR3 comprises 17 residues. CDR1 LGHDT and CDR2 YNNKEL come from the germline V gene (reference sequence). In nucleotides, the CDR3 is TGTGCCAGCAGCCAAGGACTTCTTAGCGGGAGGTTCAATGAGCAGTTCTTC. Protein product: CASSQGLLSGRFNEQFF.

This clonotype came up many times. V is TRBV10-3 and J is TRBJ2-7; 7 bases align to TRBD1. CDR1 ENHRY and CDR2 SYGVKD come from the germline V gene. The CDR3 has 15 amino acids. Germline trimming cut 0 bases from V and 4 bases from J; bases unmatched to any gene: 6. This CDR3 is CAISESWTGSYEQYF. For the CDR3, the DNA is TGTGCCATCAGTGAGTCGTGGACAGGTTCGTACGAGCAGTACTTC.

This clonotype was seen many times. V and J are TRBV11-2 and TRBJ2-7; no reliable D call. Trimming removed 4 bases from V and 4 bases from J, with 11 bases in between. Germline assignment: CDR1 SGHAT and CDR2 FQNNGV. CDR3 length: 13 residues. CDR3 protein: CASSSNAGYEQYF. Written as DNA, the CDR3 is TGTGCCAGCAGCTCAAATGCTGGTTACGAGCAGTACTTC.

The genes are TRBV12-3 or TRBV12-4 and TRBJ2-7; 8 nucleotides align to TRBD1. The length of the CDR3 is 14 residues. The V and J ends lost 7 bases and 2 bases, in that order; junction bases with no gene match: 7. CDR3 bases: TGTGCCAGCACCTCGACAGGGGTAACCTACGAGCAGTACTTC. Translating gives CASTSTGVTYEQYF.

This clonotype was recorded a few times. The chain joins TRBV12-3 or TRBV12-4 to TRBJ1-4; TRBD1 agrees at 12 bases. This CDR3 region has 16 residues. Germline trimming cut 5 bases from V and 7 bases from J; bases unmatched to any gene: 8. This chain's CDR3 is CASSHRDRGLGEKLFF. The CDR3 nucleotides are TGTGCCAGCAGTCACCGGGACAGGGGGCTTGGTGAAAAACTGTTTTTT.

This clonotype was recorded at least ten times. The chain recombines TRBV5-1 with TRBJ2-4, with 7 bases matching TRBD1. This CDR3 contains 18 residues. J gave up 1 base and V 0 bases, and 10 bases lay outside the gene matches. Germline CDR1 and CDR2: SGHRS and YFSETQ. The CDR3 protein is CASSLADRADVAKNIQYF. As DNA, the CDR3 is TGCGCCAGCAGCTTGGCCGACAGGGCGGACGTTGCCAAAAACATTCAGTACTTC.

This clonotype was observed a few times. The V call is TRBV5-5, the J call TRBJ1-2, with no clear D. V was clipped by 6 bases and J by 5 bases, with 8 bases between them. This CDR3 spans 11 amino acids. The germline V gene encodes CDR1 SGHKS and CDR2 YYEKEE (reference sequence). The CDR3 reads CASIAPYGYTF. Written as DNA, the CDR3 is TGTGCCAGCATCGCTCCGTATGGCTACACCTTC.

The rearrangement joins TRBV7-2 to TRBJ2-1; D gene uncertain. Germline V gene data show CDR1 as SGHTA and CDR2 as FQGNSA. The germline V and J ends were trimmed by 1 base and 4 bases, with 11 bases remaining between them. CDR3 size: 15 residues. CDR3 sequence reads: CASSLGISDYNEQFF. The CDR3 region has the DNA TGTGCCAGCAGCTTAGGAATCTCGGATTACAATGAGCAGTTCTTC.

There are a few counts of this clonotype. The gene calls are TRBV18 and TRBJ2-7; TRBD1 matches 10 bases. Trimming at V came to 5 bases and at J to 5 bases, leaving 6 bases not matched to a gene. This CDR3 region has 14 residues. Germline V lookup: CDR1 KGHSH, CDR2 LQKENI. Here the CDR3 reads CASSTRDRGHEQYF. The CDR3 coding sequence is TGTGCCAGCTCAACACGGGACAGGGGCCACGAGCAGTACTTC.

The chain carries TRBV7-2 and TRBJ1-1, with TRBD1 matching over 7 bases. The CDR3 length is 18 residues. V lost 0 bases to trimming and J lost 1 base; unmatched junction nucleotides: 11. CDR1 SGHTA and CDR2 FQGNSA come from the germline V gene. The CDR3 region has the DNA TGTGCCAGCAGCTTAGCTTACGGACAGGACTCTTGGAACACTGAAGCTTTCTTT. Amino acid sequence: CASSLAYGQDSWNTEAFF.

Worth noting for this clonotype: This may be a read error, as it is one base from a much larger clone. The genes are TRBV29-1 and TRBJ1-2, with D unclear. This CDR3 comprises 10 residues. Germline CDR1 SQVTM, CDR2 ANQGSEA. Trimming shortened V by 4 bases and J by 6 bases, and 6 bases separated the two germline ends. CDR3 amino acids: CSVAGDGYTF. The CDR3 nucleotides read TGCAGCGTTGCAGGAGATGGCTACACCTTC.

This clonotype was observed at least ten times. The chain combines TRBV5-1 with TRBJ2-3; D not resolved. The CDR3 loop spans 15 amino acids. The germline gives CDR1 SGHRS, CDR2 YFSETQ. The V end was cut by 0 bases, the J end by 0 bases, with 8 bases between. CDR3 protein: CASSLVDHSTDTQYF. The CDR3 DNA follows: TGCGCCAGCAGCTTGGTAGATCATAGCACAGATACGCAGTATTTT.

As regards this clonotype: A read error may explain this, as a much larger clone is one base away. The CDR3 protein is CASSLGSAVSSHNEQFF. CDR3 nucleotides: TGTGCCAGCAGCCTGGGGTCAGCCGTAAGCTCCCACAATGAGCAGTTCTTC. The V gene is TRBV5-4, the J gene TRBJ2-1; no firm D call. Germline V gene sequence: CDR1 SGHNT, CDR2 YYREEE (reference sequence). The CDR3 is 17 amino acids.

The chain uses TRBV20-1 and TRBJ2-3; 14 bases are shared with TRBD2. The CDR3 totals 16 residues. V lost 5 bases and J lost 3; bases outside the gene matches: 7. Germline values: CDR1 DFQATT, CDR2 SNEGSKA (reference sequence). The CDR3 loop reads CSAFSGTSGRTDTQYF. For the CDR3, the DNA is TGCAGTGCTTTTTCCGGGACTAGCGGGAGAACAGATACGCAGTATTTT.

This clonotype has only one observation. Compared with germline, one end of the junction differs, possibly owing to a read error. V is TRBV9 and J is TRBJ1-3; D perhaps matches TRBD1 (6 bases). From germline, CDR1 is SGDLS and CDR2 YYNGEE. CDR3 length equals 18 residues. CDR3 amino acids: CVSSNPTGARSSGNTIYF. As DNA, the CDR3 is TGTGTCAGCAGCAACCCCACGGGGGCACGAAGCTCTGGAAACACCATATATTTT.

This clonotype was counted a few times. The chain employs TRBV7-2 and TRBJ2-3, with D possibly being TRBD2 (6 bases). The germline CDR1 and CDR2 sequences are SGHTA and FQGNSA. This CDR3 region has 20 residues. V was clipped by 5 bases and J by 2 bases, with 29 bases between them. The CDR3 DNA reads as TGTGCCAGCAGCCCCGAGTGGACTATAAGGGGCGGTGACCTCACAGATACGCAGTATTTT. It codes for CASSPEWTIRGGDLTDTQYF. The variable domain in full, with the rest retrieved from reference TRBV7-2 and TRBJ2-3, is GAGVSQSPSNKVTEKGKDVELRCDPISGHTALYWYRQSLGQGLEFLIYFQGNSAPDKSGLPSDRFSAERTGGSVSTLTIQRTQQEDSAVYLCASSPEWTIRGGDLTDTQYFGPGTRLTVL.

This sequence joins TRBV25-1 and TRBJ2-7; TRBD1 matches 9 bases. Trimming took 6 bases from V and 5 from J; bases not matched to a gene: 8. CDR1 and CDR2 (germline): MGHDK, SYGVNS. The CDR3 is 14 amino acids. DNA of the CDR3: TGTGCCAGCAGGGGGACAGGGAGGACTGACGAGCAGTACTTC. It is translated as CASRGTGRTDEQYF.

This chain connects TRBV25-1 to TRBJ2-2, with 7 bases fitting TRBD1. Germline V lookup: CDR1 MGHDK, CDR2 SYGVNS. The V and J ends lost 6 bases and 4 bases, in that order; junction bases with no gene match: 8. CDR3 length: 15 amino acids. This CDR3 reads CASRPQDRVTGELFF. The CDR3 DNA is TGTGCCAGCAGACCTCAAGACAGGGTCACCGGGGAGCTGTTTTTT.

This clonotype was recorded many times. The chain is built from TRBV7-3 and TRBJ2-5; tentative D call: TRBD1 (6 bases). The V gene's germline CDR1 is SGHTA and CDR2 FQGTGA. Between the trimmed V and J ends, which lost 6 bases and 5 bases, there was a span of 13 bases. The CDR3 loop spans 13 amino acids. The CDR3 DNA is TGTGCCAGCAGGTCAGGGGCGTCGGAGACCCAGTACTTC. Protein: CASRSGASETQYF.

This clonotype turned up a few times. CDR3 region: CASRKRLAGGTDTQYF. The CDR3, as DNA: TGTGCCAGCAGAAAGAGACTAGCGGGGGGCACAGATACGCAGTATTTT. This chain joins TRBV6-2 or TRBV6-3 and TRBJ2-3, with 12 nucleotides matching TRBD2. V lost 6 bases and J lost 1; bases outside the gene matches: 5. There are 16 residues in the CDR3. Per the germline V gene, CDR1 is MNHEY and CDR2 is SVGEGT.

This clonotype turned up a few times. The rearrangement joins TRBV10-1 to TRBJ2-1; TRBD2 matches at 7 bases. V dropped 2 bases and J dropped 4; count of bases not matched to a gene: 2. Germline V gene data show CDR1 as WNHNN and CDR2 as SYGVQD (reference sequence). The CDR3 extends over 14 amino acids. CDR3 amino acids: CASSESGTYNEQFF. The CDR3, as DNA: TGCGCCAGCAGTGAGAGCGGGACTTACAATGAGCAGTTCTTC.

In this sample, this clonotype turned up a few times. This chain uses TRBV5-6 with TRBJ2-3, with 11 nucleotides matching TRBD2. The CDR3 is 20 residues long. Trimming removed 0 bases from V and 1 base from J; junction bases left unmatched: 13. Germline V gene sequence: CDR1 SGHDT, CDR2 YYEEEE. In DNA, the CDR3 is TGTGCCAGCAGCTTGGGGCTCCTACTAGCGGGAGTCAAGGGCACAGATACGCAGTATTTT. The encoded protein is CASSLGLLLAGVKGTDTQYF.

This clonotype showed up just a few times. At one end the junction does not follow the germline gene, possibly because of a read error. The genes are TRBV7-9 and TRBJ2-7; 7 positions agree with TRBD1. This CDR3 has 11 amino acids. CDR1 and CDR2 (germline): SEHNR, FQNEAQ (reference sequence). CDR3 residues: CASSEDRLAHF. The CDR3 region has the DNA TGTGCCAGCAGCGAGGACAGGCTAGCCCACTTC.

At least ten counts were recorded for this clonotype. The chain uses TRBV5-1 and TRBJ1-1, with TRBD1 matching over 7 bases. With V trimmed by 7 bases and J by 1 base, 1 base remained unmatched. Per germline, CDR1 SGHRS and CDR2 YFSETQ. The CDR3 totals 12 residues. The CDR3: CASRDRNTEAFF. The CDR3 bases are TGCGCCAGCCGGGACAGGAACACTGAAGCTTTCTTT. The full variable domain, rest sourced from reference TRBV5-1 and TRBJ1-1, is KAGVTQTPRYLIKTRGQQVTLSCSPISGHRSVSWYQQTPGQGLQFLFEYFSETQRNKGNFPGRFSGRQFSNSRSEMNVSTLELGDSALYLCASRDRNTEAFFGQGTRLTVV.

The chain is built from TRBV7-9 and TRBJ2-1; possibly TRBD2 for D (5 bases). V lost 5 bases and J 10 bases, leaving 12 bases between the germline ends. Looked up from germline, CDR1 is SEHNR and CDR2 is FQNEAQ (reference sequence). The CDR3 has 12 residues. The CDR3, as DNA: TGTGCCAGCAGCCCCAGTAGCGTCGAGCAGTTCTTC. Translating it yields CASSPSSVEQFF.